These 32 T cell receptor beta chains share one sample of origin, sequenced in a study of T cell responses to AZD1222 COVID-19 vaccine. Assay: immunoSEQ multiplex PCR; the TCRdb copy retains only in-frame clones and omits some. The profile shows 90,000 to 150,000 clones, roughly 87% of them singletons. This specimen was peripheral blood, taken on day 0 of AZD1222 vaccination. These receptors were obtained from an adult in good health.

The J gene is TRBJ2-3, the V gene TRBV28; possibly TRBD1 or TRBD2 for D (5 bases each). The germline V gene has CDR1 MDHEN and CDR2 SYDVKM. The CDR3 is made up of 16 amino acids. Trimming left V 4 bases short and J 1 base short, with 15 bases between. CDR3 nucleotide sequence: TGTGCCAGCAGTTCCCATGGGACCTATGGCACAGATACGCAGTATTTT. It specifies CASSSHGTYGTDTQYF.

The chain uses TRBV12-3 or TRBV12-4 and TRBJ2-5; D might be TRBD1 or TRBD2, each matching 5 bases. This CDR3 is 13 amino acids long. V dropped 3 bases and J dropped 4 bases, with 9 bases sitting between them. The CDR3 here is CASSFLGVETQYF. The CDR3 coding sequence is TGTGCCAGCAGTTTCCTGGGGGTAGAGACCCAGTACTTC.

The table lists this clone with a count of one. The chain carries TRBV6-4 and TRBJ2-7, with D tentatively TRBD1 (5 bases). Trimming removed 6 bases from V and 6 bases from J, with 18 bases in between. The CDR3 totals 14 residues. Germline assignment: CDR1 MRHNA and CDR2 SNTAGT. The CDR3 DNA follows: TGTGCCAGCAGCCCAGGACACCCACCGGTCGAGCAGTACTTC. Residues: CASSPGHPPVEQYF.

The chain links TRBV9 to TRBJ2-7; 7 bases are a match to TRBD1. The germline V gene encodes CDR1 SGDLS and CDR2 YYNGEE. V trimming: 0 bases; J trimming: 4 bases; junction bases outside the gene matches: 4. The CDR3 is 14 residues long. In nucleotides, the CDR3 is TGTGCCAGCAGCGTAGCAGGGGGTGGTTACGAGCAGTACTTC. Translated, it gives CASSVAGGGYEQYF. The full variable domain, in which reference TRBV9 and TRBJ2-7 provide the parts outside the CDR3, is DSGVTQTPKHLITATGQRVTLRCSPRSGDLSVYWYQQSLDQGLQFLIQYYNGEERAKGNILERFSAQQFPDLHSELNLSSLELGDSALYFCASSVAGGGYEQYFGPGTRLTVT.

The rearrangement links TRBV6-5 to TRBJ1-4; D possibly corresponds to TRBD1 (5 bases). V lost 2 bases to trimming and J lost 2 bases, with 12 bases between them. This CDR3 is built from 16 residues. Germline-derived CDR1 and CDR2 are MNHEY and SVGAGI. CDR3 in DNA: TGTGCCAGCAGTTACAGCGGGGGGAGGACTAATGAAAAACTGTTTTTT. Its translation: CASSYSGGRTNEKLFF.

The chain carries TRBV6-2 or TRBV6-3 and TRBJ2-1, with 11 bases lining up with TRBD2. The length of the CDR3 is 16 residues. Germline V gene data show CDR1 as MNHEY and CDR2 as SVGEGT. V was pared by 2 bases and J by 12 bases, with 12 bases of the junction left unmatched. The CDR3 protein is CASSYPSLAGEKTQFF. DNA of the CDR3: TGTGCCAGCAGTTACCCCTCACTAGCGGGAGAAAAAACGCAGTTCTTC.

J is TRBJ1-1 and V is TRBV12-3 or TRBV12-4, with D hard to call. Trimming removed 3 bases from V and 3 bases from J, with 8 bases in between. CDR3 size: 13 residues. The CDR3 loop is CASSLVQYTEAFF. The CDR3 DNA sequence: TGTGCCAGCAGTTTGGTACAGTACACTGAAGCTTTCTTT.

The chain recombines TRBV10-1 with TRBJ1-6; D gene ambiguous. V was clipped by 3 bases and J by 10 bases, with 7 bases between them. CDR3 length equals 12 residues. The germline gives CDR1 WNHNN, CDR2 SYGVQD (reference sequence). In nucleotides, the CDR3 is TGCGCCAGCAGTGATAACGGGTCACCCCTCCACTTT. The encoded protein is CASSDNGSPLHF.

V is TRBV7-3 and J is TRBJ2-3; no clear D gene. Germline V gene lookup returns CDR1 SGHTA and CDR2 FQGTGA. The length of the CDR3 is 14 residues. Trimming cost V 4 bases and J 6 bases, with 14 bases left between them. Here the CDR3 reads CASSSTVGGDTQYF. The CDR3 DNA is TGTGCCAGCAGCTCAACGGTTGGTGGGGATACGCAGTATTTT. The full variable domain, in which reference TRBV7-3 and TRBJ2-3 provide the parts outside the CDR3, is GAGVSQTPSNKVTEKGKYVELRCDPISGHTALYWYRQSLGQGPEFLIYFQGTGAADDSGLPNDRFFAVRPEGSVSTLKIQRTERGDSAVYLCASSSTVGGDTQYFGPGTRLTVL.

The chain joins TRBV7-9 to TRBJ2-2; no clear D gene. With 0 bases removed from V and 2 bases from J, the gap between germline ends came to 7 bases. This CDR3 has 15 amino acids. Looked up from germline, CDR1 is SEHNR and CDR2 is FQNEAQ (reference sequence). CDR3 loop: CASSLARPNTGELFF. The CDR3 DNA follows: TGTGCCAGCAGCTTAGCGCGGCCTAACACCGGGGAGCTGTTTTTT.

The rearrangement uses TRBV11-3 and TRBJ1-2; 7 bases line up with TRBD1. Germline CDR1 is SGHNT and CDR2 is YENEEA. Trimming at V came to 1 base and at J to 4 bases, leaving 3 bases not matched to a gene. The CDR3 length is 14 residues. The CDR3, as DNA: TGTGCCAGCAGCTTAGGGGACAGCAGCTATGGCTACACCTTC. Protein: CASSLGDSSYGYTF.

The genes are TRBV3-1 (or the pseudogene TRBV3-2) and TRBJ2-5; D is undetermined. Looked up from germline, CDR1 is LGHDT and CDR2 is YNNKEL (reference sequence). Trimming took off 4 bases at V and 2 bases at J, with 14 bases between the two ends. The CDR3 covers 15 residues. The CDR3 sequence: CASSLAGVGQETQYF. CDR3 DNA sequence: TGTGCCAGCAGCCTCGCTGGGGTCGGACAAGAGACCCAGTACTTC.

The chain couples TRBV5-7 to TRBJ2-3; 10 bases map to TRBD2. TRBV5-7 qualifies as an ORF whose function is uncertain. The CDR3 loop spans 16 amino acids. V lost 0 bases and J lost 1; bases outside the gene matches: 2. The CDR3 sequence is CASSLAGTSGTDTQYF. The CDR3, as DNA: TGTGCCAGCAGCTTGGCCGGGACTAGCGGCACAGATACGCAGTATTTT.

This clone showed up just once. The V gene is TRBV7-3, the J gene TRBJ2-7; D is ambiguous. The CDR3 spans 13 residues. The V end lost 3 bases, the J end lost 3 bases, and 9 bases lay between the germline ends. The V gene's germline CDR1 is SGHTA and CDR2 FQGTGA. For the CDR3, the DNA is TGTGCCAGCAGCTTCGGGTCTGACTACGAGCAGTACTTC. Translation: CASSFGSDYEQYF.

The V and J genes are TRBV30 and TRBJ1-4, with TRBD1 identical over 9 bases. This CDR3 has 16 residues. The ends lost 5 bases at V and 7 bases at J; junction bases unmatched: 14. Germline CDR1 is GTSNPN and CDR2 is SVGIG (reference sequence). The CDR3 nucleotides are TGTGCCTGGCGGACAGGGGTAGTGGTCTTGGGTGAAAAACTGTTTTTT. Amino acids: CAWRTGVVVLGEKLFF.

The V call is TRBV6-4, the J call TRBJ2-7; D is uncertain. CDR3 length: 11 residues. Germline V gives CDR1 MRHNA, CDR2 SNTAGT. V lost 6 bases to trimming and J lost 2 bases, with 5 bases between them. DNA of the CDR3: TGTGCCAGCAGCTCGACCTACGAGCAGTACTTC. Translated: CASSSTYEQYF.

V is TRBV25-1 and J is TRBJ2-1; 8 nucleotides match TRBD2. CDR3 length equals 16 residues. The germline gives CDR1 MGHDK, CDR2 SYGVNS. Trimming removed 8 bases from V and 2 bases from J; junction bases left unmatched: 11. DNA of the CDR3: TGTGCCAGCCCTTACTCGGGGGGGCGCCCCTACAATGAGCAGTTCTTC. Translated: CASPYSGGRPYNEQFF. Based on the CDR3 plus reference TRBV25-1 and TRBJ2-1, the full variable domain is EADIYQTPRYLVIGTGKKITLECSQTMGHDKMYWYQQDPGMELHLIHYSYGVNSTEKGDLSSESTVSRIRTEHFPLTLESARPSHTSQYLCASPYSGGRPYNEQFFGPGTRLTVL.

The rearrangement links TRBV28 to TRBJ1-3, with D possibly being TRBD1 (6 bases). The germline V gene encodes CDR1 MDHEN and CDR2 SYDVKM. The V end was cut by 2 bases, the J end by 0 bases, with 20 bases between. The CDR3 sequence is 19 residues long. CDR3 DNA: TGTGCCAGCAGTTTAAATGGGGTGGCAGGGACACACTCTGGAAACACCATATATTTT. As protein: CASSLNGVAGTHSGNTIYF.

The CDR3 protein is CASSPRGGGTKQFF. CDR3 in DNA: TGTGCCAGCAGTCCACGGGGCGGAGGGACGAAGCAGTTCTTC. The rearrangement links TRBV6-5 to TRBJ2-1; D is perhaps TRBD2 (6 bases). Germline-derived CDR1 and CDR2 are MNHEY and SVGAGI. The CDR3 contains 14 residues. Trimming shortened V by 5 bases and J by 11 bases, and 19 bases separated the two germline ends.

The chain joins TRBV18 to TRBJ2-3; 9 bases match TRBD2. The ends lost 1 base at V and 0 bases at J; junction bases unmatched: 11. Germline V gene data show CDR1 as KGHSH and CDR2 as LQKENI. The CDR3 is 19 amino acids. CDR3 protein: CASSPRVLAGPQSTDTQYF. DNA for the CDR3: TGTGCCAGCTCACCACGTGTTCTAGCGGGGCCGCAGAGCACAGATACGCAGTATTTT.

The rearrangement uses TRBV28 and TRBJ2-7, with TRBD2 as a possible D gene (6 bases). V was pared by 2 bases and J by 2 bases, with 19 bases between. In germline, CDR1 is MDHEN, CDR2 SYDVKM. The CDR3 runs 17 residues. CDR3 amino acids: CASSLIAGRDRAYEQYF. The CDR3 bases are TGTGCCAGCAGTTTAATAGCAGGGCGGGATCGGGCCTACGAGCAGTACTTC.

The genes are TRBV18 and TRBJ2-7; 15 nucleotides align to TRBD2. Germline CDR1 KGHSH, CDR2 LQKENI. The junction had 18 bases not matched to a gene; V was cut back by 9 bases and J by 6 bases. CDR3 length: 18 amino acids. CDR3 in DNA: TGTGCCAGTCAAGATTTGGCGGGACAGGGACTAGCGGGAGGCGAGCAGTACTTC. It yields the protein CASQDLAGQGLAGGEQYF.

This CDR3 is CASSEVADNSPLHF. The CDR3 coding sequence is TGTGCCAGCAGTGAAGTGGCAGATAATTCACCCCTCCACTTT. This chain connects TRBV6-1 to TRBJ1-6, with D uncertain. Trimming cost V 1 base and J 5 bases, with 6 bases left between them. The CDR3 is 14 residues long. Germline CDR1 is MNHNS and CDR2 is SASEGT.

The chain recombines TRBV9 with TRBJ2-3; 10 bases map to TRBD2. The CDR3 contains 16 residues. CDR1 and CDR2 from the germline V gene are SGDLS and YYNGEE. J gave up 3 bases and V 2 bases, and 6 bases lay outside the gene matches. This chain's CDR3 is CASSVAAGGGTDTQYF. CDR3 nucleotide sequence: TGTGCCAGCAGCGTCGCAGCGGGAGGGGGGACAGATACGCAGTATTTT. The whole variable domain, remainder taken from reference TRBV9 and TRBJ2-3, is DSGVTQTPKHLITATGQRVTLRCSPRSGDLSVYWYQQSLDQGLQFLIQYYNGEERAKGNILERFSAQQFPDLHSELNLSSLELGDSALYFCASSVAAGGGTDTQYFGPGTRLTVL.

The chain is built from TRBV10-2 and TRBJ2-7; 12 bases are shared with TRBD2. Trimming at V came to 7 bases and at J to 2 bases, leaving 12 bases not matched to a gene. This CDR3 is built from 17 residues. Germline CDR1 is WSHSY and CDR2 is SAAADI. For the CDR3, the DNA is TGCGCCAGCAAACGAAAACCCTGGACTAGCGGGACCTACGAGCAGTACTTC. Translated, it gives CASKRKPWTSGTYEQYF.

The V gene is TRBV24-1, the J gene TRBJ1-5, with 10 bases that match TRBD1. CDR1 is KGHDR, CDR2 SFDVKD, per germline. This CDR3 is built from 16 residues. V was clipped by 4 bases and J by 4 bases; unmatched bases: 6. The CDR3 DNA sequence: TGTGCCACCAGTGACCCACGACAGGGGGCAAATCAGCCCCAGCATTTT. Encoded protein: CATSDPRQGANQPQHF.

This chain joins TRBV7-6 and TRBJ1-1, with no clear D. Germline V gene sequence: CDR1 SGHVS, CDR2 FNYEAQ. V lost 2 bases and J 2 bases, leaving 6 bases between the germline ends. CDR3 length: 13 amino acids. CDR3 DNA sequence: TGTGCCAGCAGCTTAAGTGGAAACACTGAAGCTTTCTTT. It specifies CASSLSGNTEAFF.

The V and J genes are TRBV5-1 and TRBJ2-7, with D possibly being TRBD1 (5 bases). CDR1 is SGHRS, CDR2 YFSETQ, per germline. The length of the CDR3 is 14 residues. The V end was cut by 0 bases, the J end by 3 bases, with 10 bases between. CDR3 sequence (DNA): TGCGCCAGCAGCTTGGCAGGGTACGGCTACGAGCAGTACTTC. This translates into CASSLAGYGYEQYF.

The CDR3 DNA sequence: TGTGCCAGCAGTAACCCCGGGACGGGCTCCTACGAGCAGTACTTC. It is translated as CASSNPGTGSYEQYF. V and J are TRBV6-5 and TRBJ2-7; D is perhaps TRBD1 or TRBD2 (5 bases each). The CDR3 runs 15 residues. CDR1 is MNHEY, CDR2 SVGAGI, per germline. The V and J ends lost 5 bases and 0 bases respectively, with 14 bases between them.

The rearrangement joins TRBV27 to TRBJ1-1; tentative D call: TRBD1 (6 bases). Germline V lookup: CDR1 MNHEY, CDR2 SMNVEV (reference sequence). V lost 3 bases, J lost 4 bases, and 15 bases lay in between. The CDR3 is 15 amino acids. CDR3 protein: CASSFVGRGSTEAFF. The CDR3 nucleotides are TGTGCCAGCAGTTTTGTGGGGAGGGGGAGCACTGAAGCTTTCTTT.

The rearrangement uses TRBV7-2 and TRBJ1-4; possible D gene TRBD1, 5 bases. The V end was cut by 5 bases, the J end by 1 base, with 8 bases between. Germline V gene lookup returns CDR1 SGHTA and CDR2 FQGNSA. The CDR3 is 14 amino acids. The CDR3 spells CASSPDRTNEKLFF. The CDR3, as DNA: TGTGCCAGCAGCCCAGACAGAACTAATGAAAAACTGTTTTTT. Using reference TRBV7-2 and TRBJ1-4 for the parts outside the CDR3, the full variable domain is GAGVSQSPSNKVTEKGKDVELRCDPISGHTALYWYRQSLGQGLEFLIYFQGNSAPDKSGLPSDRFSAERTGGSVSTLTIQRTQQEDSAVYLCASSPDRTNEKLFFGSGTQLSVL.

This clone appeared once. The chain carries TRBV7-8 and TRBJ1-6; 7 bases agree with TRBD1. CDR1 SGHVS and CDR2 FQNEAQ come from the germline V gene. Trimming at V came to 5 bases and at J to 0 bases, leaving 7 bases not matched to a gene. The CDR3 runs 17 residues. The CDR3 sequence: CASSNRDRSSYNSPLHF. The CDR3 bases are TGTGCCAGCAGCAACCGGGACAGAAGCTCCTATAATTCACCCCTCCACTTT.